A single sample gave rise to the 29 T cell receptor beta chains below, sequenced in a study of blood T cell repertoires in COVID-19. The data were produced by immunoSEQ multiplex PCR, yet TCRdb's version contains in-frame clones alone and is incomplete. This table has over 200,000 clones, approximately 84% appearing once. The sequenced sample was peripheral blood. The receptors derive from a man between 40 and 49 years old with active or convalescent COVID-19.

This rearrangement joins TRBV30 to TRBJ1-6; 8 nucleotides line up with TRBD1. The germline gives CDR1 GTSNPN, CDR2 SVGIG (reference sequence). The CDR3 covers 13 residues. The V gene end was trimmed by 5 bases and the J gene end by 7 bases; junction bases not matched to a gene: 4. CDR3 in DNA: TGTGCCTGGCAGGGGGCAGGGAATTCACCCCTCCACTTT. Translating it yields CAWQGAGNSPLHF.

The V gene is TRBV12-3 or TRBV12-4, the J gene TRBJ1-5, with TRBD1 as a possible D gene (6 bases). This CDR3 is built from 13 residues. Trimming took off 6 bases at V and 0 bases at J, with 6 bases between the two ends. This CDR3 is CASRQGSNQPQHF. CDR3 nucleotides: TGTGCCAGCAGACAGGGTAGCAATCAGCCCCAGCATTTT.

This sequence joins TRBV5-6 and TRBJ1-1, with D possibly being TRBD1 (6 bases). The CDR3 has 18 amino acids. Germline lookup yields CDR1 SGHDT and CDR2 YYEEEE. The V end lost 4 bases, the J end lost 3 bases, and 25 bases lay between the germline ends. In nucleotides, the CDR3 is TGTGCCAGCAGCGTACTCAGGGGTTTTGGGGAGAAGGACACTGAAGCTTTCTTT. This sequence encodes CASSVLRGFGEKDTEAFF.

The chain links TRBV7-3 to TRBJ2-3, with a tentative D call TRBD2 (6 bases). Germline values: CDR1 SGHTA, CDR2 FQGTGA. The CDR3 is made up of 15 amino acids. The V and J ends lost 2 bases and 1 base respectively, with 10 bases between them. The CDR3 coding sequence is TGTGCCAGCAGCTTAGGCGGGGTAGGCACAGATACGCAGTATTTT. Amino acids: CASSLGGVGTDTQYF.

In its sample, this clone was seen a few times. The chain is built from TRBV2 and TRBJ2-1; D is undetermined. Trimming took off 9 bases at V and 8 bases at J, with 20 bases between the two ends. CDR1 is SNHLY and CDR2 is FYNNEI in the germline V gene. This CDR3 has 14 amino acids. CDR3 nucleotides: TGTGCCAGTGTACTAATAGGTACCGACGATGAGCAGTTCTTC. Protein product: CASVLIGTDDEQFF.

This clone was picked up a small number of times. The V and J genes are TRBV5-1 and TRBJ2-1; the match to TRBD2 covers 13 bases. The CDR3 consists of 16 residues. V lost 4 bases to trimming and J lost 5 bases; unmatched junction nucleotides: 6. Germline V gives CDR1 SGHRS, CDR2 YFSETQ. The CDR3 loop is CASSVAGTSGDNEQFF. CDR3 DNA sequence: TGCGCCAGCAGCGTGGCCGGGACTAGCGGGGACAATGAGCAGTTCTTC. The full variable domain, rest sourced from reference TRBV5-1 and TRBJ2-1, is KAGVTQTPRYLIKTRGQQVTLSCSPISGHRSVSWYQQTPGQGLQFLFEYFSETQRNKGNFPGRFSGRQFSNSRSEMNVSTLELGDSALYLCASSVAGTSGDNEQFFGPGTRLTVL.

The chain is built from TRBV18 and TRBJ1-1; the D gene is possibly TRBD1 (6 bases). The V and J ends lost 0 bases and 4 bases respectively, with 15 bases between them. From germline, CDR1 is KGHSH and CDR2 LQKENI. There are 16 residues in the CDR3. CDR3 region: CASSPPTGLVRTEAFF. The CDR3 DNA sequence: TGTGCCAGCTCACCACCCACAGGGTTGGTCCGCACTGAAGCTTTCTTT. The whole variable domain, remainder taken from reference TRBV18 and TRBJ1-1, is NAGVMQNPRHLVRRRGQEARLRCSPMKGHSHVYWYRQLPEEGLKFMVYLQKENIIDESGMPKERFSAEFPKEGPSILRIQQVVRGDSAAYFCASSPPTGLVRTEAFFGQGTRLTVV.

This chain links TRBV18 with TRBJ1-3; 7 positions match TRBD1. The CDR3 runs 16 residues. V was clipped by 5 bases and J by 0 bases; unmatched bases: 7. CDR1 and CDR2 (germline): KGHSH, LQKENI. CDR3 sequence (DNA): TGTGCCAGCTCATTCATGGGACAGCCCTCTGGAAACACCATATATTTT. Protein: CASSFMGQPSGNTIYF.

The chain links TRBV6-5 to TRBJ2-3; D is perhaps TRBD1 (6 bases). With 5 bases removed from V and 5 bases from J, the gap between germline ends came to 14 bases. Germline-derived CDR1 and CDR2 are MNHEY and SVGAGI. The CDR3 runs 14 residues. DNA of the CDR3: TGTGCCAGCAGTCCACCCCCGGGACAAGATACGCAGTATTTT. Amino acid sequence: CASSPPPGQDTQYF.

The gene calls are TRBV5-1 and TRBJ1-4; TRBD1 matches 12 bases. The germline V gene encodes CDR1 SGHRS and CDR2 YFSETQ. V lost 3 bases to trimming and J lost 4 bases; unmatched junction nucleotides: 13. The CDR3 length is 19 residues. CDR3 in DNA: TGCGCCAGCAGCTCCCCCCCGGGACAGGGGGCATATCGTAATGAAAAACTGTTTTTT. Translating gives CASSSPPGQGAYRNEKLFF.

This rearrangement joins TRBV27 to TRBJ1-2; tentatively, D is TRBD1 (5 bases). Trimming left V 3 bases short and J 4 bases short, with 24 bases between. Germline assignment: CDR1 MNHEY and CDR2 SMNVEV (reference sequence). The CDR3 runs to 18 residues. The CDR3 nucleotides are TGTGCCAGCAGTTTTGGGCCGGGGGTTTATCGGGAGGCCTATGGCTACACCTTC. Its translation is CASSFGPGVYREAYGYTF.

The gene calls are TRBV7-3 and TRBJ1-1; D not certain. This CDR3 has 13 amino acids. Per germline, CDR1 SGHTA and CDR2 FQGTGA. V lost 2 bases and J 1 base, leaving 5 bases between the germline ends. This CDR3 is CASSLPGNTEAFF. CDR3 DNA: TGTGCCAGCAGCTTACCCGGGAACACTGAAGCTTTCTTT.

The rearrangement uses TRBV3-1 (or the pseudogene TRBV3-2) and TRBJ2-7; 8 bases are shared with TRBD2. The junction had 6 bases not matched to a gene; V was cut back by 3 bases and J by 2 bases. This CDR3 comprises 15 residues. CDR1 is LGHDT and CDR2 is YNNKEL in the germline V gene (reference sequence). CDR3 DNA sequence: TGTGCCAGCAGCCATGCGACTAGCGTAACCTACGAGCAGTACTTC. This codes for CASSHATSVTYEQYF.

The chain uses TRBV28 and TRBJ2-3; D is possibly TRBD2 (6 bases). V was cut by 3 bases and J by 3 bases, with 13 bases left in between. The CDR3 consists of 15 residues. Germline V lookup: CDR1 MDHEN, CDR2 SYDVKM. The CDR3 DNA is TGTGCCAGCAGTTTCGGGCGGGAAGATACAGATACGCAGTATTTT. Its translation: CASSFGREDTDTQYF.

This rearrangement joins TRBV5-1 to TRBJ1-1; the match to TRBD1 covers 9 bases. CDR3 length equals 15 residues. From germline, CDR1 is SGHRS and CDR2 YFSETQ. J lost 7 bases, V lost 5 bases, and 12 bases had no gene match. CDR3 DNA sequence: TGCGCCAGCAGTCCACTCCGGGACAGGGTCATTGAAGCTTTCTTT. It translates to CASSPLRDRVIEAFF.

The chain is built from TRBV9 and TRBJ1-3; a weak D match, TRBD1 (6 bases). CDR1 is SGDLS, CDR2 YYNGEE, per germline. This CDR3 contains 15 residues. Trimming took 3 bases from V and 3 from J, leaving 13 bases between them. CDR3 loop: CASSDGQFSGNTIYF. The CDR3, as DNA: TGTGCCAGCAGCGATGGACAGTTTAGTGGAAACACCATATATTTT.

Written as DNA, the CDR3 is TGTGCCAGCAGCCTGGTAGGGCGCGGGGCTTTCTTT. This translates into CASSLVGRGAFF. The V call is TRBV5-8, the J call TRBJ1-1; D gene uncertain. The germline V gene encodes CDR1 SGHTS and CDR2 YDEGEE. Trimming left V 4 bases short and J 11 bases short, with 15 bases between. There are 12 residues in the CDR3.

Only one count was recorded for this clone. The rearrangement joins TRBV10-3 to TRBJ2-7; D is possibly TRBD1 (6 bases). Germline V lookup: CDR1 ENHRY, CDR2 SYGVKD. V was cut by 6 bases and J by 3 bases, with 12 bases left in between. The CDR3 is made up of 13 amino acids. CDR3 loop: CAISKQGDYEQYF. CDR3 coding DNA: TGTGCCATCAGCAAACAGGGAGACTACGAGCAGTACTTC.

The chain employs TRBV10-3 and TRBJ2-1, with 9 nucleotides matching TRBD1. J gave up 7 bases and V 6 bases, and 4 bases lay outside the gene matches. Germline CDR1 reads ENHRY; CDR2 reads SYGVKD. This CDR3 region has 13 residues. CDR3: CAIRSGTGNEQFF. CDR3 in DNA: TGTGCCATCAGATCGGGGACAGGGAATGAGCAGTTCTTC.

V and J are TRBV5-6 and TRBJ2-4; D not resolved. This CDR3 region has 13 residues. The V gene lost 6 bases and the J gene lost 5 bases, with 12 bases spanning the gap. Germline V CDR1 and CDR2: SGHDT, YYEEEE. DNA of the CDR3: TGTGCCAGCACATTCAAAGGAGAAAACATTCAGTACTTC. Protein product: CASTFKGENIQYF.

The chain joins TRBV11-1 to TRBJ1-1; the match to TRBD1 covers 8 bases. The CDR3 sequence is 16 residues long. The ends lost 6 bases at V and 3 bases at J; junction bases unmatched: 12. Germline V gene data show CDR1 as SGHAT and CDR2 as FQDESV (reference sequence). Written as DNA, the CDR3 is TGTGCCAGCAGTCCAAACAGGGGGAAGATATACACTGAAGCTTTCTTT. This sequence encodes CASSPNRGKIYTEAFF.

The table lists this clone with a count of one. CDR3 in amino acids: CASSYGLAFDEQYF. As DNA, the CDR3 is TGTGCCAGCAGTTATGGACTAGCGTTTGACGAGCAGTACTTC. The chain has TRBV27 and TRBJ2-7; 9 bases line up with TRBD2. V was pared by 4 bases and J by 5 bases, with 6 bases of the junction left unmatched. The V gene's germline CDR1 is MNHEY and CDR2 SMNVEV (reference sequence). The CDR3 runs to 14 residues.

This sequence joins TRBV28 and TRBJ2-3, with 12 bases aligning to TRBD1. Germline V gene data show CDR1 as MDHEN and CDR2 as SYDVKM. J lost 5 bases, V lost 3 bases, and 6 bases had no gene match. The CDR3 extends over 16 amino acids. The CDR3 reads CASSLGTGGALDTQYF. The CDR3 DNA sequence: TGTGCCAGCAGTTTGGGGACAGGGGGCGCGTTAGATACGCAGTATTTT. The whole variable domain, remainder taken from reference TRBV28 and TRBJ2-3, is DVKVTQSSRYLVKRTGEKVFLECVQDMDHENMFWYRQDPGLGLRLIYFSYDVKMKEKGDIPEGYSVSREKKERFSLILESASTNQTSMYLCASSLGTGGALDTQYFGPGTRLTVL.

About this clone itself: The sample carries other DNA sequences with the same CDR3. The rearrangement joins TRBV27 to TRBJ2-7, with D uncertain. Trimming shortened V by 3 bases and J by 0 bases, and 6 bases separated the two germline ends. The CDR3 covers 13 residues. CDR1 is MNHEY, CDR2 SMNVEV, per germline (reference sequence). CDR3 loop: CASSFSGSYEQYF. The CDR3 DNA reads TGTGCCAGCAGTTTCTCGGGCTCCTACGAGCAGTACTTC.

The chain combines TRBV28 with TRBJ1-1; D unclear. Germline V gene sequence: CDR1 MDHEN, CDR2 SYDVKM. The CDR3 extends over 13 amino acids. Trimming stripped 6 bases from V and 1 base from J, with 9 bases between. Written as DNA, the CDR3 is TGTGCCAGCAGCCAAGAGTGGAACACTGAAGCTTTCTTT. Amino acids: CASSQEWNTEAFF. The full variable domain, with the rest looked up from reference TRBV28 and TRBJ1-1, is DVKVTQSSRYLVKRTGEKVFLECVQDMDHENMFWYRQDPGLGLRLIYFSYDVKMKEKGDIPEGYSVSREKKERFSLILESASTNQTSMYLCASSQEWNTEAFFGQGTRLTVV.

This chain joins TRBV28 and TRBJ1-2; D not resolved. This CDR3 region has 14 residues. The V gene lost 5 bases and the J gene lost 0 bases, with 10 bases spanning the gap. Germline CDR1 and CDR2: MDHEN and SYDVKM. CDR3 residues: CASSPLLANYGYTF. DNA of the CDR3: TGTGCCAGCAGTCCCTTACTGGCTAACTATGGCTACACCTTC.

The CDR3 sequence is CASSNGAGGPTEAFF. CDR3 DNA sequence: TGTGCCAGCAGTAACGGTGCGGGGGGTCCCACTGAAGCTTTCTTT. The chain is built from TRBV28 and TRBJ1-1; possible D gene TRBD1, 5 bases. Looked up from germline, CDR1 is MDHEN and CDR2 is SYDVKM. Deletions cut 5 bases from V and 4 bases from J, with 17 bases between. The CDR3 covers 15 residues.

This chain links TRBV27 with TRBJ2-7, with 8 bases identical to TRBD2. Losses at the gene ends were 0 bases for V and 3 bases for J; bases not matched to a gene: 4. Per the germline V gene, CDR1 is MNHEY and CDR2 is SMNVEV (reference sequence). CDR3 size: 15 residues. The CDR3 sequence: CASSLSGGTSYEQYF. The CDR3 bases are TGTGCCAGCAGTTTATCCGGCGGGACTAGCTACGAGCAGTACTTC.

The chain joins TRBV28 to TRBJ2-1; 10 positions agree with TRBD1. The CDR3 covers 15 residues. Germline CDR1 is MDHEN and CDR2 is SYDVKM. V gave up 5 bases and J gave up 7 bases; unmatched junction bases: 8. CDR3 sequence (DNA): TGTGCCAGCAGTATGGGGACAGGGGTCAAGAATGAGCAGTTCTTC. Translating it yields CASSMGTGVKNEQFF.